This T cell receptor beta chain came from a study of CD8+CD57+ T cells in acquired aplastic anemia. Study at large: The average for DNA from sorted CD4+ and CD8+ cells was 3.2 ug.

The template for TCR beta VDJ and CDR3 sequence profiling was genomic DNA. One entry per CDR3 protein, called by TCRdb with MiXCR from the reads. Seen here are 60,000 to 75,000 distinct CDR3 sequences, about 50% observed once, and the top ten hold under 2.5%. General study points: There were twenty-nine CD8+ CDR3 sequences that occurred in both patients and controls.

Worth noting for this clonotype: Its antigen is not known.

Trimming stripped 2 bases from V and 7 bases from J, with 9 bases between. Per germline, CDR1 ENHRY and CDR2 SYGVKD. CDR3 size: 14 residues. The receptor was isolated from a human donor in good health, serving as a control. The V gene is TRBV10-3, the J gene TRBJ1-6; D gene unclear. Sequencing was carried out using sorted CD4+, CD8+, or CD8+CD57+ T cells (not recorded which) from PBMCs. The CDR3 sequence is CAISESTVNSPLHF. In nucleotides, the CDR3 is TGTGCCATCAGTGAGAGCACAGTGAATTCACCCCTCCACTTT.